This T cell receptor beta chain originates from a study of blood T cell repertoires in COVID-19. Overall study context: From T cells, B-cell-depleted T cells, or PBMCs came the material, which was cDNA or gDNA.

TCRdb keeps only in-frame clones here, not all; method: immunoSEQ multiplex PCR. The repertoire holds a few hundred thousand clones, with 85% to 90% as singletons. Trimming took 0 bases from V and 4 from J; bases not matched to a gene: 3. The CDR3 length is 16 residues. The germline CDR1 and CDR2 sequences are SGHTA and FQGTGA. The chain links TRBV7-3 to TRBJ2-1; 10 bases agree with TRBD2. The receptor was derived from a man in his late teens or twenties with COVID-19, enrolled during active disease. The source material was peripheral blood. CDR3 DNA: TGTGCCAGCAGCTTAACCCGGACTAGCGGTTACAATGAGCAGTTCTTC. Translated, it gives CASSLTRTSGYNEQFF. Full variable domain (outside the CDR3, taken from reference TRBV7-3 and TRBJ2-1): GAGVSQTPSNKVTEKGKYVELRCDPISGHTALYWYRQSLGQGPEFLIYFQGTGAADDSGLPNDRFFAVRPEGSVSTLKIQRTERGDSAVYLCASSLTRTSGYNEQFFGPGTRLTVL.